This TCR beta chain was observed in a study of persistence of HIV-infected CD4 T cells. Study-wide background: A median of approximately eight years of suppressive ART preceded sampling. General study findings and limits: Antigen-responding cells were enriched for degenerate expanded CDR3beta sequences.

Stimulation used 7.5 to 10 ug/mL lysate from CMV-infected fibroblasts. Responding CD4+ T cells were sorted by upregulation of both CD40 ligand and CD69. As concerns this clone: As yet, its antigen is unknown.

This was the immunoSEQ version 4 assay in survey mode. Assay used: immunoSEQ multiplex PCR; TCRdb lists only in-frame clones, some missing. The profile shows 15,000 to 20,000 clones, more than 75% of them singletons. This sequence was found in an adult man with HIV who was CMV-seropositive. Specimen: CD4+ T cells sorted from PBMCs after roughly 20-hour stimulation, collected from a patient who received antiretroviral therapy.

The CDR3 loop reads CASTSQGQSGRAEAFF. The CDR3 coding sequence is TGTGCCAGCACTAGTCAGGGACAGTCGGGCAGGGCTGAAGCTTTCTTT. This chain uses TRBV6-6 with TRBJ1-1; 7 nucleotides line up with TRBD1. J lost 6 bases, V lost 7 bases, and 17 bases had no gene match. The CDR3 is 16 residues long. Germline V gives CDR1 MNHNY, CDR2 SVGAGI (reference sequence).